These 2 T cell receptor beta chains were all obtained from the same sample, sequenced in a study of CD8 T cells in ankylosing spondylitis. TCRdb re-called the 5' RACE reads through MiXCR, storing one row per CDR3 protein. The data hold 200,000 to 250,000 distinct CDR3 sequences, with under 35% observed a single time. Sequenced input: blood, either unsorted or a sorted T cell fraction (not recorded which). Receptors were obtained from a male donor with ankylosing spondylitis or in good health (not recorded which).

The rearrangement joins TRBV15 to TRBJ2-2; D unclear. Germline V CDR1 and CDR2: LNHNV, YYDKDF (reference sequence). The CDR3 is 12 residues long. V dropped 8 bases and J dropped 4 bases, with 8 bases sitting between them. The CDR3 nucleotides are TGTGCCACCGGGCAGACCACCGGGGAGCTGTTTTTT. Protein product: CATGQTTGELFF.

V and J are TRBV5-1 and TRBJ2-1; 8 bases are shared with TRBD1. From germline, CDR1 is SGHRS and CDR2 YFSETQ. V was pared by 4 bases and J by 10 bases, with 7 bases of the junction left unmatched. This CDR3 is built from 13 residues. CDR3 bases: TGCGCCAGCAGCCTAACAGGGGGATTGGAGCAGTTCTTC. It encodes CASSLTGGLEQFF.